This section outlines one T cell receptor (beta chain) sequence together with its context. The method was immunoSEQ multiplex PCR; TCRdb's version includes in-frame clones alone and lacks a portion of them. The data contain about 55,000 clones, roughly 95% of them singletons. This sample was taken from a study of control samples from healthy donors and cancer patients. This CDR3 has 15 amino acids. After removal of 4 bases from V and 2 bases from J, the junction contained 2 bases not matched to a gene. The germline V gene encodes CDR1 MNHEY and CDR2 SVGEGT. This chain connects TRBV6-2 or TRBV6-3 to TRBJ2-3, with 11 nucleotides matching TRBD2. The sequenced sample consisted of blood. The clonotype originates from a woman in her late teens or twenties in good health. The CDR3 protein is CASSFSGGATDTQYF. In DNA form, the CDR3 reads TGTGCCAGCAGTTTTAGCGGGGGGGCCACAGATACGCAGTATTTT.